What follows describes a single T cell receptor (beta chain). Data came from immunoSEQ multiplex PCR; TCRdb stores just in-frame clones and leaves some out. This table has approximately 15,000 clones, about 29% appearing once. The record originates from a study of graft-versus-host responses after intestinal transplantation. At the level of the study: Anti-thymocyte globulin induction was given to all recipients, followed by tacrolimus and steroids for roughly 3 years. Study-level points and caveats: Recipient marrow contained GvH clones, some of which appeared first in ileum or blood. Some patients had graft-donor T cell macrochimerism. In their allografts, the ratios of graft-versus-host to host-versus-graft T cell clones were high.

Stimulators, some 200,000 irradiated and violet-dye-labeled cells, were plated with some 200,000 CFSE-labeled responder cells. Sorting was performed after the reaction on proliferating CFSE-low CD3+CD4+ and CD3+CD8+ responders. Trimming stripped 4 bases from V and 3 bases from J, with 19 bases between. The CDR3 consists of 16 residues. Germline V gives CDR1 MGHRA, CDR2 YSYEKL. This clonotype was obtained from a human patient who received an intestinal transplant. The chain employs TRBV4-1 and TRBJ2-7; D gene uncertain. The sequencing here drew on alloreactive CD8+ T cells from a mixed lymphocyte reaction culture, taken before intestinal transplant. Subset denoted: CFSE-low proliferating T cells sorted from roughly 6-day pre-transplant mixed lymphocyte reaction (GvH or HvG direction). CDR3 region: CASSPIPWTLVYEQYF. CDR3 in DNA: TGCGCCAGCAGCCCCATTCCTTGGACGTTAGTCTACGAGCAGTACTTC.